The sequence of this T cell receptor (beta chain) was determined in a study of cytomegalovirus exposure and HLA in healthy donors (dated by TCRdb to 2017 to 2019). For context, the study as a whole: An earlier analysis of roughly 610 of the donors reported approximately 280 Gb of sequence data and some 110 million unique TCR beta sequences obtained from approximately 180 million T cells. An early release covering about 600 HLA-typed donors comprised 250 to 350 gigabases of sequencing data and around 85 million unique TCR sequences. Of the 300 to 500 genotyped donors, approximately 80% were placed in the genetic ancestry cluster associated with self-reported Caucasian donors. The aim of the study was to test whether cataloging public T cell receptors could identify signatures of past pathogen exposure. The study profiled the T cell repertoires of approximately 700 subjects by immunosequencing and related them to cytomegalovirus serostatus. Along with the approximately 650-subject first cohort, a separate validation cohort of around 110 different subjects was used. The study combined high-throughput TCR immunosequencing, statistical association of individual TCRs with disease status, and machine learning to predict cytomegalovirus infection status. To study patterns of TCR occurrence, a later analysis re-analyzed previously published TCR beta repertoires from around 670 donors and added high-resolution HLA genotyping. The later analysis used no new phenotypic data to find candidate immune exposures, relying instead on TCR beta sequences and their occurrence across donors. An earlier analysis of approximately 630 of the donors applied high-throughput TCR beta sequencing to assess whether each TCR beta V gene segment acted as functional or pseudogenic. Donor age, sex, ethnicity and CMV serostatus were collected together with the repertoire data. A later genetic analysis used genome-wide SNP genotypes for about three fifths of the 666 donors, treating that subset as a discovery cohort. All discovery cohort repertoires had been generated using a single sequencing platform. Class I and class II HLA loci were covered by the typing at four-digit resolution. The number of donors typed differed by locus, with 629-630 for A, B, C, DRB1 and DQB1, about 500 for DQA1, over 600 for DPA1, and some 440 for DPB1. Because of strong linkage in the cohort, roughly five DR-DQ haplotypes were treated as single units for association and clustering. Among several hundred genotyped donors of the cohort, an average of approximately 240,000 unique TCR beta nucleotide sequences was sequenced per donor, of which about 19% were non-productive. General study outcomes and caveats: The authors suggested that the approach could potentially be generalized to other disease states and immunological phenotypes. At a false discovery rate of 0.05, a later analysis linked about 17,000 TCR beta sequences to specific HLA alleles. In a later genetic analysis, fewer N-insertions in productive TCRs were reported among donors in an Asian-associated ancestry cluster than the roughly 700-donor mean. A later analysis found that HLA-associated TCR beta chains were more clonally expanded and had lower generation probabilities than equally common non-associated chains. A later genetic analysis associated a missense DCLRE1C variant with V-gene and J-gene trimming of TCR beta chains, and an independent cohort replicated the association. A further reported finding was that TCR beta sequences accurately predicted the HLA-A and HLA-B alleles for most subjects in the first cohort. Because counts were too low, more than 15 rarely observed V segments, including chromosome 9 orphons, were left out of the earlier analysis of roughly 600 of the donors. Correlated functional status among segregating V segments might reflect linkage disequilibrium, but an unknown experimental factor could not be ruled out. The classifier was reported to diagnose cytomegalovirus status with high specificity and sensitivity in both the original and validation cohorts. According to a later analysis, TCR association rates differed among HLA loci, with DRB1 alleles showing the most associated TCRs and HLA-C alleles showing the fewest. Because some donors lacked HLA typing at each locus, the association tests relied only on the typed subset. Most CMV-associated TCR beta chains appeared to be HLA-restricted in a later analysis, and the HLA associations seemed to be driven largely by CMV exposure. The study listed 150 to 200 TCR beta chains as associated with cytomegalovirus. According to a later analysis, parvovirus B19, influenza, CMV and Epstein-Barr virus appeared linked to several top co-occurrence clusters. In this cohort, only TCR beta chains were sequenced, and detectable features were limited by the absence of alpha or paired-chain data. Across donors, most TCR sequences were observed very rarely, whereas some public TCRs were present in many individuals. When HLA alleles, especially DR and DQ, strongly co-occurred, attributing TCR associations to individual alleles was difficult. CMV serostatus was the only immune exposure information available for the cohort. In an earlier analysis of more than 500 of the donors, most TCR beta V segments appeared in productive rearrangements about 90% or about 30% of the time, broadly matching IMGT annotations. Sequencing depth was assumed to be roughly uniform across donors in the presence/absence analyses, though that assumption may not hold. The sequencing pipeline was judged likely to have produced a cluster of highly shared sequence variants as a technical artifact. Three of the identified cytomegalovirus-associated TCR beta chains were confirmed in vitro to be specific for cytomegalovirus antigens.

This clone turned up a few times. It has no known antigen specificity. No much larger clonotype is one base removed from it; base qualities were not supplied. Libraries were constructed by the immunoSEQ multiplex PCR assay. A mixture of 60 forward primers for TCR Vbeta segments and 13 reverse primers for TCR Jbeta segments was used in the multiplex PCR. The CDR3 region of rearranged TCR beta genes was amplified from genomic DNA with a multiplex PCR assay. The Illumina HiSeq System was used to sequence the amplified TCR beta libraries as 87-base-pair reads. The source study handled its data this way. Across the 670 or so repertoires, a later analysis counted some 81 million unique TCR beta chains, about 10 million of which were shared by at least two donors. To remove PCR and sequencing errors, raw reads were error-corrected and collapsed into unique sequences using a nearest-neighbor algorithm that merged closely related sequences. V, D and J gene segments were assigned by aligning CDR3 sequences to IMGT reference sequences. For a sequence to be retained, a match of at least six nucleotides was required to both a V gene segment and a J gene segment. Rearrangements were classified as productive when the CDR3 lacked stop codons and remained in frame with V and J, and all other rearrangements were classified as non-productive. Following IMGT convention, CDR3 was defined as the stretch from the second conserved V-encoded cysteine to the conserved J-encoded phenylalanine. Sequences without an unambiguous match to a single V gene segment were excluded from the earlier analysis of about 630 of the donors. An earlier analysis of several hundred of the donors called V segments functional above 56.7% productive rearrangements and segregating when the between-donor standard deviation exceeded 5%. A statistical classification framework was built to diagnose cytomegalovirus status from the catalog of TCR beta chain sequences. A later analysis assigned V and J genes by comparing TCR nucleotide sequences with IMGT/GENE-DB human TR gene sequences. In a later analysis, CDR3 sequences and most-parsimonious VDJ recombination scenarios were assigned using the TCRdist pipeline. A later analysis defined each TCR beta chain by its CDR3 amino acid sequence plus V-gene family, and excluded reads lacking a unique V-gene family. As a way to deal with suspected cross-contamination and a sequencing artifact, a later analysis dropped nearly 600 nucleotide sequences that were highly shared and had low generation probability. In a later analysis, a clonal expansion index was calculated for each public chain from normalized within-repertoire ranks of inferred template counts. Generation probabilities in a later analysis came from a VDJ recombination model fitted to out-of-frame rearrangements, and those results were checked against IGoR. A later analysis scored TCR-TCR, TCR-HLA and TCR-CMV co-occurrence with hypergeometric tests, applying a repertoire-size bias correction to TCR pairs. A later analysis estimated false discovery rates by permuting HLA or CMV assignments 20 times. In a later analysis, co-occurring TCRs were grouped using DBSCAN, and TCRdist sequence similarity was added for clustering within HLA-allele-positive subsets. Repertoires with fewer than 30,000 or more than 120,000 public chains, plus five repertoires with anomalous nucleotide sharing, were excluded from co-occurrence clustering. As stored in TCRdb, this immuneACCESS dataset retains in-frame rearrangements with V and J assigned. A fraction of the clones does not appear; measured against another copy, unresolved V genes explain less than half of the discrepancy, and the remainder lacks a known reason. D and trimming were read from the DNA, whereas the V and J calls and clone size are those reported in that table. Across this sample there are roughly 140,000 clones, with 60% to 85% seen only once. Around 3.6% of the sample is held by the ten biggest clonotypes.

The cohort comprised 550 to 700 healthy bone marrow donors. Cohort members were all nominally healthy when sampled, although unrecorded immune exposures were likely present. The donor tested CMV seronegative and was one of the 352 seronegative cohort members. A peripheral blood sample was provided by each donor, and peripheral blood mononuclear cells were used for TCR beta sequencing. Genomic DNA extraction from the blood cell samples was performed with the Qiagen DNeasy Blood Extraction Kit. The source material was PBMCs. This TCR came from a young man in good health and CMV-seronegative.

The DNA reads TGTGCCAACGGTAGCCAGGGGGCAGGGGGGCAGCCCCAGCATTTT. Its protein is CANGSQGAGGQPQHF. The rearrangement combines TRBV12-1 with TRBJ1-5; TRBD1, as called in the table, went unchecked against the DNA. TRBV12-1 is labeled a pseudogene. Including cysteine and phenylalanine, the CDR3 has 15 amino acids. The sequence is cut down to CDR3 DNA, 45 bases in frame from base 1.